This entry features one T cell receptor (beta chain) sequence. Its antigen specificity is not known. No base quality values were provided; no much bigger clone lies one nucleotide off. Using the deep immunoSEQ assay, TCR CDR3 regions were amplified from genomic DNA by multiplex PCR. Genomic DNA extracted from each cell subset was distributed evenly over all wells of several immunoSEQ 96-well plates, and each plate served as one replicate. For sorted subsets, approximately 200 ng of genomic DNA, equivalent to some 30,000 T cell genomes, went into each replicate PCR. Purified libraries were measured with a Qubit 3.0 fluorometer, size-checked on a Bioanalyzer 2100, and measured again with the KAPA Library Quantification kit. Each immunoSEQ 96-well plate was sequenced on its own single-read 150-cycle Illumina NextSeq 550 flow cell. Under the source paper's analysis protocol: Because only junctional sequences without quality scores were contained in the immunoSEQ output, filtering matching that applied to full-length reads could not be performed. Sequences were annotated with PyIR, a Python wrapper for IgBLAST v1.9, using IMGT germline references to assign V/J genes and CDR3. Any read was removed if the V/J assignment was weak (E-value above 1e-6), the CDR3 was missing, or the read contained stop codons, out-of-frame junctions, or ambiguous translated residues. A V3J clonotype was defined by an identical inferred V gene, J gene, and CDR3 amino acid sequence. Percentage overlap between repertoires was calculated by dividing the number of shared unique clonotypes by the size of the smaller repertoire. Repertoire richness was assessed with RTK rarefaction, the Chao1 estimator, and Recon v2.1 estimates of unobserved clonotypes. Generation probabilities were computed with OLGA for all TCRbeta clonotypes obtained by the gDNA method from a handful of donors. As stored in TCRdb, this immuneACCESS dataset retains in-frame rearrangements with V and J assigned. A fraction of the clones does not appear; measured against another copy, unresolved V genes explain less than half of the discrepancy, and the remainder lacks a known reason. Clonal size and the V and J genes are those of that table, whereas D and trimming came from the DNA. Counted in this sample were over a million clones; 70% to 80% of them appeared once. 1.5% of the sample belongs to the ten largest clones.

Healthy HIV-negative adults with no recently reported acute infections or vaccinations were included as donors. All donors were Caucasian adults living in Nashville, Tennessee, USA. Magnetic negative selection was used to enrich CD4+ T cells, after which naive cells were positively selected on CD45RA and the negative fraction became the memory subset. After blood collection by leukapheresis, PBMCs were isolated using Ficoll-Histopaque density gradient centrifugation and then cryopreserved in the vapor phase of liquid nitrogen. Analytical flow cytometry was used to check the purity and quantity of every magnetically sorted T cell population. From each sorted fraction, genomic DNA was isolated and quantified by UV absorbance on a Nanodrop 2000c. This sample is drawn from a study of shared clonotypes between healthy human individuals (TCRdb year 2020). About the investigation overall: Two women and three men aged 18 to 49 years were included in the cohort. Different laboratories and diverse techniques were used to prepare libraries and sequence TCR repertoires, to increase sequencing depth and limit assay-specific biases. For each donor, CD4 naive and CD4 memory were each given three plates, CD8 naive was given two plates, and CD8 memory was given one plate. To estimate repertoire size and how much clonotypes are shared between individuals, the study performed deep sequencing of blood TCR repertoires from 4 to 6 healthy adults. Between about 0.8 and 9.5 billion PBMCs per donor were obtained by leukapheresis. Broad study findings and their caveats: Compared with non-shared clonotypes, the clonotypes found in all four sorted-subset donors had higher generation probabilities. Sampling was restricted to blood, and TCR repertoires in tissues likely differ from the TCR repertoires found in blood. When a handful of donors were compared, the shared fraction of clonotypes was roughly 5% for naive CD4, more than 3% for naive CD8, more than 2% for memory CD4, and about 0.36% for memory CD8. Based on pairwise subsampling, the degree of clonotype sharing among donors was expected to be affected by sequencing depth. Even with the large sequencing depth, rarefaction of the sorted-subset datasets indicated that sequencing was incomplete. Because the study included a small number of donors, the genetic and exposure-history diversity represented was limited. Larger estimated clonotype richness was generally found for naive subsets than for memory subsets.

CDR1 is given as SGHAT and CDR2 as FQDESV, both from the germline V gene (reference sequence). Unmatched junction bases come to 1, with V trimmed by 0 bases and J by 3 bases. The CDR3 runs 15 residues from the cysteine to the phenylalanine. The read is trimmed to its CDR3 DNA, 45 bases read in frame from base 1. The rearranged segments are TRBV11-1 and TRBJ2-1, with TRBD2 identical over 8 junction bases. The receptor was derived from a man aged 18 to 29 in good health. The sequenced material came from memory CD4+ T cells sorted from blood. The cell subset or site label corresponds to: CD45RA-negative fraction. This receptor carries the CDR3 CASSLASGVYNEQFF. DNA sequence: TGTGCCAGCAGCTTAGCTAGCGGGGTCTACAATGAGCAGTTCTTC.